The 24 T cell receptor beta chains listed next were all sequenced from one sample in a study of T cell changes during pregnancy in multiple sclerosis. Measured with immunoSEQ multiplex PCR; TCRdb has only the in-frame clones, and not every one. The sample records about 27,000 clones, nearly 90% being singletons. Sequencing used CD8+ T cells from peripheral blood mononuclear cells, obtained in the second trimester of pregnancy. Every receptor here comes from a female donor with multiple sclerosis, enrolled in a pregnancy study.

This chain uses TRBV14 with TRBJ2-1; D is possibly TRBD2 (5 bases). The CDR3 has 14 amino acids. V was trimmed by 6 bases and J by 1 base, leaving 10 bases between them. Germline V gene data show CDR1 as SGHDN and CDR2 as FVKESK. This chain's CDR3 is CASRPRGSYNEQFF. CDR3 nucleotides: TGTGCCAGCAGACCGCGAGGGTCCTACAATGAGCAGTTCTTC.

This chain joins TRBV6-1 and TRBJ1-1, with TRBD1 matching over 12 bases. Germline V gives CDR1 MNHNS, CDR2 SASEGT. V lost 6 bases to trimming and J lost 5 bases; unmatched junction nucleotides: 13. The CDR3 runs 17 residues. The CDR3 DNA sequence: TGTGCCAGCAGCGAATCCACGGGACAGGGGGCAATTACTGAAGCTTTCTTT. As protein: CASSESTGQGAITEAFF.

The chain uses TRBV19 and TRBJ1-4; tentatively, D is TRBD1 (5 bases). The CDR3 sequence is 15 residues long. Germline V gives CDR1 LNHDA, CDR2 SQIVND (reference sequence). Trimming removed 6 bases from V and 6 bases from J, with 17 bases in between. CDR3 loop: CASSAGLQRDEKLFF. CDR3 bases: TGTGCCAGTAGCGCGGGACTCCAACGTGATGAAAAACTGTTTTTT.

The genes are TRBV7-9 and TRBJ2-1; a possible D gene is TRBD2 (7 bases). Trimming removed 1 base at V and 6 bases at J, with 16 bases between. Germline V gene data show CDR1 as SEHNR and CDR2 as FQNEAQ (reference sequence). The CDR3 extends over 16 amino acids. The CDR3 DNA reads as TGTGCCAGCAGCTTAGTATCAGGGGAGGGTAGCAATGAGCAGTTCTTC. Translated: CASSLVSGEGSNEQFF.

V and J are TRBV4-3 and TRBJ2-2, with 14 bases identical to TRBD2. The CDR3 sequence is 19 residues long. The V and J ends lost 0 bases and 2 bases, in that order; junction bases with no gene match: 5. Per the germline V gene, CDR1 is LGHNA and CDR2 is YSLEER. The CDR3 coding sequence is TGCGCCAGCAGCCAAGATAGACTAGCGGGAGGGCTTAACACCGGGGAGCTGTTTTTT. This sequence encodes CASSQDRLAGGLNTGELFF.

This chain joins TRBV6-6 and TRBJ2-7, with D possibly TRBD2 on 5 matching bases. Germline CDR1 reads MNHNY; CDR2 reads SVGAGI (reference sequence). The CDR3 consists of 13 residues. Trimming took 5 bases from V and 5 from J, leaving 13 bases between them. Here the CDR3 DNA reads TGTGCCAGCAGTGCACTAGGGTCGCACGAGCAGTACTTC. This encodes CASSALGSHEQYF.

The chain links TRBV6-5 to TRBJ2-2; D uncertain. The V gene lost 0 bases and the J gene lost 6 bases, with 8 bases spanning the gap. The CDR3 covers 14 residues. CDR1 and CDR2 (germline): MNHEY, SVGAGI. The CDR3 DNA is TGTGCCAGCAGTTACTCGAGAAAGTCCGGGGAGCTGTTTTTT. The encoded protein is CASSYSRKSGELFF.

V and J are TRBV11-1 and TRBJ2-1; 8 bases map to TRBD1. The CDR3 contains 13 residues. The germline gives CDR1 SGHAT, CDR2 FQDESV (reference sequence). V lost 5 bases to trimming and J lost 6 bases; unmatched junction nucleotides: 3. The chain's CDR3 is CASSRTGPNEQFF. CDR3 nucleotide sequence: TGTGCCAGCAGCCGGACAGGGCCCAATGAGCAGTTCTTC.

This chain uses TRBV6-5 with TRBJ1-5, with 7 bases aligning to TRBD1. With 6 bases clipped from V and 3 bases from J, the junction kept 5 bases outside the gene matches. The germline V gene has CDR1 MNHEY and CDR2 SVGAGI. The length of the CDR3 is 14 residues. CDR3 residues: CASRAGGDNQPQHF. CDR3 nucleotides: TGTGCCAGCAGGGCAGGGGGAGACAATCAGCCCCAGCATTTT.

The chain couples TRBV4-1 to TRBJ2-1, with 7 bases fitting TRBD2. This CDR3 is built from 16 residues. Germline trimming cut 2 bases from V and 8 bases from J; bases unmatched to any gene: 12. Germline V gene sequence: CDR1 MGHRA, CDR2 YSYEKL. The CDR3 DNA follows: TGCGCCAGCAGCCAAATCGGTGCGGGAGCTTTGGATGAGCAGTTCTTC. It translates to CASSQIGAGALDEQFF.

This chain uses TRBV28 with TRBJ2-1, with TRBD2 matching over 12 bases. This CDR3 is built from 20 residues. From germline, CDR1 is MDHEN and CDR2 SYDVKM. V gave up 3 bases and J gave up 0 bases; unmatched junction bases: 12. CDR3 in amino acids: CASSFFMRLAGEGSYNEQFF. The CDR3 nucleotides read TGTGCCAGCAGTTTTTTTATGAGACTAGCGGGAGAGGGCTCCTACAATGAGCAGTTCTTC.

This chain joins TRBV5-8 and TRBJ1-2; D not certain. Trimming stripped 4 bases from V and 4 bases from J, with 5 bases between. CDR3 length: 11 residues. Germline CDR1 reads SGHTS; CDR2 reads YDEGEE. CDR3 sequence: CASSEGYGYTF. The CDR3 DNA sequence: TGTGCCAGCAGCGAGGGCTATGGCTACACCTTC. The whole variable domain, remainder taken from reference TRBV5-8 and TRBJ1-2, is EAGVTQSPTHLIKTRGQQATLRCSPISGHTSVYWYQQALGLGLQFLLWYDEGEERNRGNFPPRFSGRQFPNYSSELNVNALELEDSALYLCASSEGYGYTFGSGTRLTVV.

J is TRBJ2-2 and V is TRBV28; 7 nucleotides line up with TRBD1. This CDR3 is built from 15 residues. Germline lookup yields CDR1 MDHEN and CDR2 SYDVKM. The J segment lost 2 bases and the V segment lost 5 bases, leaving 5 bases of the junction unmatched. For the CDR3, the DNA is TGTGCCAGCAGTCAAGGGACAGATAACACCGGGGAGCTGTTTTTT. Protein product: CASSQGTDNTGELFF.

This clone was counted a single time. This rearrangement joins TRBV6-5 to TRBJ1-2; perhaps TRBD1 as D (5 bases). The CDR3 is 13 amino acids. Trimming took off 8 bases at V and 3 bases at J, with 13 bases between the two ends. Per the germline V gene, CDR1 is MNHEY and CDR2 is SVGAGI. The CDR3 bases are TGTGCCAGCTCCTCTTGGGACTACTATGGCTACACCTTC. Translating it yields CASSSWDYYGYTF.

The rearrangement uses TRBV6-1 and TRBJ2-2, with 12 bases matching TRBD2. The trim removed 2 bases at V and 5 bases at J, leaving 3 bases unmatched. The CDR3 runs to 16 residues. Germline values: CDR1 MNHNS, CDR2 SASEGT. CDR3 residues: CASSELGLAGTGELFF. Here the CDR3 DNA reads TGTGCCAGCAGTGAATTAGGACTAGCGGGGACCGGGGAGCTGTTTTTT.

CDR3 DNA sequence: TGTGCCAGCAGCCAAGACAGGGGACAGGGAATTAACTATGGCTACACCTTC. It encodes CASSQDRGQGINYGYTF. The chain uses TRBV4-2 and TRBJ1-2, with TRBD1 matching over 9 bases. The CDR3 runs to 17 residues. Germline V gene data show CDR1 as LGHNA and CDR2 as YNFKEQ. Germline trimming cut 0 bases from V and 1 base from J; bases unmatched to any gene: 6.

The genes are TRBV2 and TRBJ2-2; unclear D gene. This CDR3 comprises 15 residues. Germline V gene lookup returns CDR1 SNHLY and CDR2 FYNNEI. With 3 bases removed from V and 1 base from J, the gap between germline ends came to 9 bases. The CDR3 spells CASSDRRRNTGELFF. In DNA form, the CDR3 reads TGTGCCAGCAGTGATCGAAGGAGGAACACCGGGGAGCTGTTTTTT.

This clone was picked up one time. The rearrangement uses TRBV19 and TRBJ1-5, with 8 bases fitting TRBD1. CDR3 size: 17 residues. V gave up 3 bases and J gave up 0 bases; unmatched junction bases: 7. CDR1 is LNHDA and CDR2 is SQIVND in the germline V gene (reference sequence). CDR3 bases: TGTGCCAGTAGTATCCAGGGGGCAACCTATAGCAATCAGCCCCAGCATTTT. Encoded protein: CASSIQGATYSNQPQHF.

The gene calls are TRBV13 and TRBJ1-2, with 8 bases fitting TRBD1. Trimming took 4 bases from V and 4 from J; bases not matched to a gene: 8. Germline V gene lookup returns CDR1 PRHDT and CDR2 FYEKMQ (reference sequence). CDR3 length equals 15 residues. The CDR3 here is CASSYRDRRSYGYTF. CDR3 coding DNA: TGTGCCAGCAGCTACCGGGACAGGAGAAGCTATGGCTACACCTTC.

The genes are TRBV30 and TRBJ2-7; possible D gene TRBD2, 6 bases. There are 11 residues in the CDR3. The V and J ends lost 1 base and 11 bases respectively, with 12 bases between them. Germline CDR1 is GTSNPN and CDR2 is SVGIG (reference sequence). Written as DNA, the CDR3 is TGTGCCTGGAGTGAGGACTACCGAGAGTACTTC. Its protein is CAWSEDYREYF.

J is TRBJ1-2 and V is TRBV4-2, with 8 bases matching TRBD1. CDR1 is LGHNA, CDR2 YNFKEQ, per germline. With V trimmed by 1 base and J by 5 bases, 6 bases remained unmatched. There are 15 residues in the CDR3. The CDR3 region is CASSQVWTGQYGYTF. DNA for the CDR3: TGTGCCAGCAGCCAAGTGTGGACAGGGCAATATGGCTACACCTTC.

The CDR3 loop is CASSIMTGSTYEQYF. The DNA for the CDR3 is TGTGCCAGTAGTATTATGACAGGGAGCACCTACGAGCAGTACTTC. This chain connects TRBV19 to TRBJ2-7, with TRBD1 identical over 7 bases. The CDR3 sequence is 15 residues long. Germline assignment: CDR1 LNHDA and CDR2 SQIVND (reference sequence). With V trimmed by 3 bases and J by 2 bases, 7 bases remained unmatched.

In its sample, this clone was seen a few times. The sample has other DNA sequences that encode this CDR3 too. The rearrangement uses TRBV5-1 and TRBJ2-1; TRBD2 matches at 10 bases. The length of the CDR3 is 16 residues. J gave up 1 base and V 0 bases, and 1 base lay outside the gene matches. The germline V gene encodes CDR1 SGHRS and CDR2 YFSETQ. DNA for the CDR3: TGCGCCAGCAGCTTGGAACTAGCGGGATCCTACAATGAGCAGTTCTTC. This sequence encodes CASSLELAGSYNEQFF.

The genes are TRBV6-6 and TRBJ1-1; D remains ambiguous. Trimming pared 2 bases from V and 8 bases from J, leaving 9 bases between. The germline CDR1 and CDR2 sequences are MNHNY and SVGAGI (reference sequence). The CDR3 is 12 amino acids. This CDR3 reads CASSYGSSEAFF. In DNA form, the CDR3 reads TGTGCCAGCAGTTACGGCAGTTCCGAAGCTTTCTTT.